The 32 T cell receptor beta chains below come from one sample, sequenced in a study of vaccination and CD4 T cells after COVID-19. Sample treatment: 10-day PBMC culture with coronavirus spike peptide pools or control peptides (ViraFEST assay). Sequencing of the DNA from cultured CD4+ T cells was carried out with the Oncomine TCR Beta short-read assay. In TCRdb, the PCR reads were re-called with MiXCR into one record per CDR3 protein. The repertoire holds approximately 12,000 distinct CDR3 sequences, with over 50% as singletons. These receptors have no known antigen. What was sequenced was CD4+ T cells from blood, cultured in vitro. The origin of the receptors is a human donor who had recovered from COVID-19.

The chain joins TRBV6-1 to TRBJ2-3; 12 bases map to TRBD2. Trimming cost V 4 bases and J 2 bases; bases outside gene matches: 13. This CDR3 is built from 19 residues. CDR1 is MNHNS and CDR2 is SASEGT in the germline V gene. CDR3 protein: CASSASTSGGLPNTDTQYF. CDR3 in DNA: TGTGCCAGCAGTGCCTCAACTAGCGGGGGGCTTCCTAACACAGATACGCAGTATTTT.

CDR3 residues: CASSFSSGMWQETQYF. The CDR3 region has the DNA TGTGCCAGCAGTTTTAGTAGCGGGATGTGGCAAGAGACCCAGTACTTC. V gene TRBV12-3 or TRBV12-4 combines with J gene TRBJ2-5; 8 nucleotides align to TRBD2. The CDR3 totals 16 residues. With V trimmed by 3 bases and J by 2 bases, 8 bases remained unmatched.

J is TRBJ1-1 and V is TRBV6-5, with 9 bases that match TRBD1. The CDR3 is 15 amino acids. Looked up from germline, CDR1 is MNHEY and CDR2 is SVGAGI. With 2 bases clipped from V and 4 bases from J, the junction kept 5 bases outside the gene matches. DNA for the CDR3: TGTGCCAGCAGTTACCGCCAGGACAGGGGCACTGAAGCTTTCTTT. It is translated as CASSYRQDRGTEAFF.

The CDR3 DNA sequence: TGTGCCAGCAGTATGGGACAGGGCTTGAGCAATCAGCCCCAGCATTTT. Translated, it gives CASSMGQGLSNQPQHF. The V call is TRBV6-2 or TRBV6-3, the J call TRBJ1-5, with 9 positions matching TRBD1. This CDR3 comprises 16 residues. Germline CDR1 is MNHEY and CDR2 is SVGEGT. J lost 1 base, V lost 5 bases, and 6 bases had no gene match.

This chain uses TRBV6-1 with TRBJ2-2; perhaps TRBD2 as D (5 bases). Germline V lookup: CDR1 MNHNS, CDR2 SASEGT. The ends were cut back, 5 bases at V and 5 bases at J, with 15 bases in the middle. The CDR3 extends over 15 amino acids. The CDR3 here is CASSPPRGRTGELFF. In DNA form, the CDR3 reads TGTGCCAGCAGTCCCCCCCGGGGTCGGACCGGGGAGCTGTTTTTT.

The chain employs TRBV12-3 or TRBV12-4 and TRBJ2-6; 7 nucleotides agree with TRBD1. Trimming took 5 bases from V and 2 from J; bases not matched to a gene: 3. This CDR3 comprises 15 residues. The CDR3 bases are TGTGCCAGCAGTCAAAGGGGGCCTGGGGCCAACGTCCTGACTTTC. Protein sequence: CASSQRGPGANVLTF.

The chain links TRBV15 to TRBJ2-7; no reliable D call. The CDR3 is 13 amino acids. Per the germline V gene, CDR1 is LNHNV and CDR2 is YYDKDF (reference sequence). V was clipped by 0 bases and J by 5 bases, with 8 bases between them. The DNA of the CDR3 is TGTGCCACCAGCAGAGATCGGCCAGACGAGCAGTACTTC. Its protein is CATSRDRPDEQYF. The full variable domain, its missing parts supplied by reference TRBV15 and TRBJ2-7, is DAMVIQNPRYQVTQFGKPVTLSCSQTLNHNVMYWYQQKSSQAPKLLFHYYDKDFNNEADTPDNFQSRRPNTSFCFLDIRSPGLGDTAMYLCATSRDRPDEQYFGPGTRLTVT.

J is TRBJ2-1 and V is TRBV6-1; D may be TRBD2 (6 bases). The CDR3 is 15 amino acids. Trimming took 8 bases from V and 3 from J, leaving 17 bases between them. Looked up from germline, CDR1 is MNHNS and CDR2 is SASEGT. The CDR3 sequence is CASAPGGTSYNEQFF. The CDR3 DNA reads as TGTGCCAGCGCCCCCGGGGGAACCAGCTACAATGAGCAGTTCTTC.

This chain links TRBV20-1 with TRBJ2-1, with D perhaps TRBD2 (6 bases). Trimming took 1 base from V and 4 from J, leaving 11 bases between them. Germline CDR1 DFQATT, CDR2 SNEGSKA (reference sequence). The length of the CDR3 is 14 residues. CDR3 bases: TGCAGTGCTAGAGCCAAGGGGAGGTACAATGAGCAGTTCTTC. It is translated as CSARAKGRYNEQFF.

The rearrangement joins TRBV6-5 to TRBJ1-2, with TRBD1 identical over 10 bases. V was pared by 1 base and J by 2 bases, with 7 bases of the junction left unmatched. Germline V gives CDR1 MNHEY, CDR2 SVGAGI. The CDR3 is 17 amino acids. CDR3 loop: CASSYFYGTGENYGYTF. As DNA, the CDR3 is TGTGCCAGCAGTTACTTTTATGGGACAGGGGAAAACTATGGCTACACCTTC.

This clonotype was observed a handful of times. The chain is built from TRBV20-1 and TRBJ1-5; D is uncertain. Trimming took off 2 bases at V and 6 bases at J, with 23 bases between the two ends. The germline CDR1 and CDR2 sequences are DFQATT and SNEGSKA (reference sequence). This CDR3 has 17 amino acids. Here the CDR3 reads CSARPSSKGTISQPQHF. CDR3 nucleotides: TGCAGTGCTAGACCTTCTTCCAAGGGTACCATTTCTCAGCCCCAGCATTTT.

This clonotype is labeled as medium-sized. The rearrangement joins TRBV20-1 to TRBJ1-5, with D possibly being TRBD1 (6 bases). Trimming removed 5 bases from V and 0 bases from J, with 14 bases in between. The V gene's germline CDR1 is DFQATT and CDR2 SNEGSKA (reference sequence). The CDR3 totals 15 residues. In nucleotides, the CDR3 is TGCAGTGCTGGGGGGGGCGCTTATAGCAATCAGCCCCAGCATTTT. Protein sequence: CSAGGGAYSNQPQHF.

The CDR3 DNA follows: TGTGCCAGCAGTGAATTAGGGGACTATGGCTACACCTTC. Its translation is CASSELGDYGYTF. The V gene is TRBV6-1, the J gene TRBJ1-2, with TRBD1 as a possible D gene (5 bases). The V end was cut by 2 bases, the J end by 3 bases, with 7 bases between. Looked up from germline, CDR1 is MNHNS and CDR2 is SASEGT. The CDR3 runs 13 residues.

The rearrangement uses TRBV11-3 and TRBJ2-3; a possible D gene is TRBD1 (6 bases). The germline gives CDR1 SGHNT, CDR2 YENEEA. V was cut by 5 bases and J by 6 bases, with 12 bases left in between. This CDR3 contains 13 residues. The CDR3, as DNA: TGTGCCAGCAGCCCACAGGGCCAGGATACGCAGTATTTT. Its translation: CASSPQGQDTQYF.

This chain links TRBV7-9 with TRBJ1-5; TRBD1 aligns across 8 bases. V dropped 5 bases and J dropped 0; count of bases not matched to a gene: 9. CDR3 length equals 17 residues. Germline loops: CDR1 SEHNR, CDR2 FQNEAQ (reference sequence). In nucleotides, the CDR3 is TGTGCCAGCAGCCCCGGACAGGGCGAGTATAGCAATCAGCCCCAGCATTTT. Protein product: CASSPGQGEYSNQPQHF.

The chain recombines TRBV5-4 with TRBJ2-7, with D tentatively TRBD1 or TRBD2 (5 bases each). The V end was cut by 4 bases, the J end by 6 bases, with 20 bases between. This CDR3 is built from 15 residues. The germline V gene has CDR1 SGHNT and CDR2 YYREEE (reference sequence). CDR3 DNA: TGTGCCAGCAGCCATGGGACCGCCTCGAGGGGCGAGCAGTACTTC. This encodes CASSHGTASRGEQYF.

The chain links TRBV5-1 to TRBJ2-2, with TRBD1 as a possible D gene (6 bases). The CDR3 contains 15 residues. Germline loops: CDR1 SGHRS, CDR2 YFSETQ. V lost 2 bases and J 8 bases, leaving 16 bases between the germline ends. The CDR3 sequence: CASSLRGHTLGELFF. CDR3 nucleotide sequence: TGCGCCAGCAGCTTAAGGGGACACACGCTGGGGGAGCTGTTTTTT.

V is TRBV20-1 and J is TRBJ2-5; 15 bases are shared with TRBD2. Germline CDR1 and CDR2: DFQATT and SNEGSKA (reference sequence). V lost 1 base and J lost 5; bases outside the gene matches: 5. The CDR3 length is 16 residues. The CDR3 reads CSARGTSGGVRETQYF. In DNA form, the CDR3 reads TGCAGTGCTAGAGGGACTAGCGGGGGGGTTCGGGAGACCCAGTACTTC.

The gene calls are TRBV5-4 and TRBJ1-3; possibly TRBD1 for D (5 bases). V was clipped by 4 bases and J by 0 bases, with 14 bases between them. The CDR3 covers 16 residues. The germline V gene has CDR1 SGHNT and CDR2 YYREEE (reference sequence). DNA of the CDR3: TGTGCCAGCAGCGGATCGGGACGGAACTCTGGAAACACCATATATTTT. Its translation: CASSGSGRNSGNTIYF. Together with reference TRBV5-4 and TRBJ1-3, the CDR3 gives the full variable domain: ETGVTQSPTHLIKTRGQQVTLRCSSQSGHNTVSWYQQALGQGPQFIFQYYREEENGRGNFPPRFSGLQFPNYSSELNVNALELDDSALYLCASSGSGRNSGNTIYFGEGSWLTVV.

The chain recombines TRBV12-3 or TRBV12-4 with TRBJ1-3, with 8 bases lining up with TRBD1. The CDR3 has 15 residues. Unmatched junction bases numbered 4, after V lost 4 bases and J lost 2 bases. The CDR3 reads CASSYGRGPGNTIYF. The CDR3 DNA reads as TGTGCCAGCAGTTACGGCAGGGGGCCTGGAAACACCATATATTTT.

The chain couples TRBV6-2 or TRBV6-3 to TRBJ2-3; 8 nucleotides agree with TRBD2. The CDR3 runs to 16 residues. Germline V lookup: CDR1 MNHEY, CDR2 SVGEGT. V shed 2 bases, J shed 5 bases, and the junction held 9 bases outside the gene matches. CDR3 residues: CASSYLAGMPGDTQYF. The CDR3 region has the DNA TGTGCCAGCAGTTACCTAGCGGGTATGCCCGGAGATACGCAGTATTTT.

The CDR3: CASSKVTGLNQPQHF. The CDR3 region has the DNA TGTGCCAGCAGTAAGGTGACTGGGTTAAATCAGCCCCAGCATTTT. V usage is TRBV28 and J usage is TRBJ1-5, with D uncertain. Trimming cost V 5 bases and J 4 bases, with 15 bases left between them. Germline values: CDR1 MDHEN, CDR2 SYDVKM. The CDR3 contains 15 residues.

This chain connects TRBV20-1 to TRBJ1-1; 7 bases agree with TRBD1. Germline CDR1 reads DFQATT; CDR2 reads SNEGSKA (reference sequence). V was pared by 8 bases and J by 0 bases, with 6 bases of the junction left unmatched. CDR3 length: 13 amino acids. The CDR3 nucleotides read TGCAGTCAATCAGGGGGAGTGAACACTGAAGCTTTCTTT. This gives the protein CSQSGGVNTEAFF.

The rearrangement links TRBV2 to TRBJ2-2; D gene ambiguous. The CDR3 totals 14 residues. V lost 5 bases and J 8 bases, leaving 15 bases between the germline ends. The V gene's germline CDR1 is SNHLY and CDR2 FYNNEI. Here the CDR3 DNA reads TGTGCCAGCAGTCTGGAGCGTAATACGGGGGAGCTGTTTTTT. The encoded protein is CASSLERNTGELFF. The entire variable domain, with the rest obtained from reference TRBV2 and TRBJ2-2, is as follows: EPEVTQTPSHQVTQMGQEVILRCVPISNHLYFYWYRQILGQKVEFLVSFYNNEISEKSEIFDDQFSVERPDGSNFTLKIRSTKLEDSAMYFCASSLERNTGELFFGEGSRLTVL.

The CDR3 sequence is CASSLSGGSDTQYF. The CDR3 nucleotides are TGTGCCAGCAGCTTGTCGGGGGGCTCAGATACGCAGTATTTT. The chain recombines TRBV11-2 with TRBJ2-3; D possibly corresponds to TRBD2 (7 bases). This CDR3 is built from 14 residues. V was pared by 3 bases and J by 4 bases, with 11 bases between. The germline V gene has CDR1 SGHAT and CDR2 FQNNGV.

This clonotype has more than one count but fewer than ten. The chain has TRBV19 and TRBJ2-6; D is possibly TRBD1 or TRBD2 (5 bases each). The V gene's germline CDR1 is LNHDA and CDR2 SQIVND (reference sequence). This CDR3 has 17 residues. V lost 4 bases and J lost 3, with 16 bases in between. The CDR3 here is CASSKSSGLSGANVLTF. The DNA of the CDR3 is TGTGCCAGTAGTAAATCCTCGGGGCTTAGTGGGGCCAACGTCCTGACTTTC.

V usage is TRBV11-2 and J usage is TRBJ1-5, with TRBD1 as a possible D gene (5 bases). The V and J ends lost 6 bases and 3 bases respectively, with 6 bases between them. From germline, CDR1 is SGHAT and CDR2 FQNNGV. The CDR3 has 12 residues. CDR3 nucleotides: TGTGCCAGCAGGGGGCCCAATCAGCCCCAGCATTTT. It specifies CASRGPNQPQHF. Full variable domain (rest looked up from reference TRBV11-2 and TRBJ1-5): EAGVAQSPRYKIIEKRQSVAFWCNPISGHATLYWYQQILGQGPKLLIQFQNNGVVDDSQLPKDRFSAERLKGVDSTLKIQPAKLEDSAVYLCASRGPNQPQHFGDGTRLSIL.

The rearrangement uses TRBV5-1 and TRBJ1-6; a weak D match, TRBD1 (6 bases). The CDR3 is made up of 16 amino acids. Trimming took off 0 bases at V and 7 bases at J, with 14 bases between the two ends. Germline CDR1 SGHRS, CDR2 YFSETQ. The CDR3 region is CASSLAGGARNSPLHF. CDR3 coding DNA: TGCGCCAGCAGCTTGGCCGGGGGGGCACGGAATTCACCCCTCCACTTT.

The J gene is TRBJ2-5, the V gene TRBV7-6, with D hard to call. The CDR3 has 14 amino acids. CDR1 is SGHVS, CDR2 FNYEAQ, per germline. The V gene lost 3 bases and the J gene lost 4 bases, with 12 bases spanning the gap. The CDR3 DNA follows: TGTGCCAGCAGCTTGCAGGCTTCTTTAGAGACCCAGTACTTC. Its protein product is CASSLQASLETQYF. Filled out from reference TRBV7-6 and TRBJ2-5, the complete variable domain reads GAGVSQSPRYKVTKRGQDVALRCDPISGHVSLYWYRQALGQGPEFLTYFNYEAQQDKSGLPNDRFSAERPEGSISTLTIQRTEQRDSAMYRCASSLQASLETQYFGPGTRLLVL.

The chain has TRBV20-1 and TRBJ2-7; 7 bases align to TRBD2. CDR1 DFQATT and CDR2 SNEGSKA come from the germline V gene (reference sequence). J gave up 1 base and V 3 bases, and 12 bases lay outside the gene matches. This CDR3 has 16 residues. The CDR3, as DNA: TGCAGTGCTAGTGCACTTGGGGGGGAGTGGTCCTACGAGCAGTACTTC. Translated: CSASALGGEWSYEQYF.

This rearrangement joins TRBV7-9 to TRBJ1-2; D may be TRBD1 (5 bases). CDR1 and CDR2 from the germline V gene are SEHNR and FQNEAQ (reference sequence). CDR3 length: 17 residues. Trimming left V 0 bases short and J 3 bases short, with 17 bases between. The CDR3 sequence: CASSLASRQGKDYGYTF. The CDR3, as DNA: TGTGCCAGCAGCTTAGCGAGTCGTCAGGGAAAAGACTATGGCTACACCTTC.

This clonotype was observed once. The V call is TRBV7-6, the J call TRBJ2-7; D call uncertain. The CDR3 is 13 amino acids. Trimming left V 5 bases short and J 7 bases short, with 15 bases between. Germline CDR1 and CDR2: SGHVS and FNYEAQ. CDR3 sequence: CASSLQTAREQYF. The CDR3 DNA reads TGTGCCAGCAGCCTTCAGACGGCGCGGGAGCAGTACTTC. Using reference TRBV7-6 and TRBJ2-7 for the parts outside the CDR3, the full variable domain is GAGVSQSPRYKVTKRGQDVALRCDPISGHVSLYWYRQALGQGPEFLTYFNYEAQQDKSGLPNDRFSAERPEGSISTLTIQRTEQRDSAMYRCASSLQTAREQYFGPGTRLTVT.